The rows below give T cell receptor beta chains drawn from one sample of a study of blood T cell repertoires in COVID-19. Repertoires were generated with immunoSEQ multiplex PCR, while TCRdb's copy carries only in-frame clones and drops some. The sample lists approximately 300,000 clones; more than 75% were seen once. The sequenced material came from PBMCs or T cells enriched from blood (not recorded which). The receptors come from a man younger than 40 who had recovered from COVID-19. Each CDR3 is given with its conserved first and last residue.

>TRBJ2-7|TRBV6-5|15
CATKSSGSISYEQYF
>TRBJ1-1|TRBV3-1/TRBV3-2|18
CASSQDQGGADPNTEAFF
>TRBJ2-7|TRBV16|14
CASSQFYGGLEQYF
>TRBJ1-1|TRBV28|14
CASSLSLDRGEAFF
>TRBJ1-2|TRBV5-6|14
CASSRRQQYYGYTF
>TRBJ1-1|TRBV29-1|14
CSVIPMEMNTEAFF
>TRBJ1-2|TRBV30|12
CAWQTGSYGYTF
>TRBJ2-7|TRBV5-1|14
CASTEGTGPYEQYF
>TRBJ1-3|TRBV30|14
CAWSGEPSGNTIYF
>TRBJ1-5|TRBV25-1|15
CASSESDRGNQPQHF
>TRBJ2-5|TRBV20-1|14
CSASPGGRQETQYF
>TRBJ2-7|TRBV3-1/TRBV3-2|16
CASSQMGGGKAGEQYF
>TRBJ1-3|TRBV6-5|15
CASSFDRSSGNTIYF
>TRBJ1-4|TRBV2|16
CASSAPPGQGREKLFF
>TRBJ1-4|TRBV7-9|15
CASSLNRGRGEKLFF
>TRBJ2-5|TRBV5-1|15
CASSGAGGREETQYF
>TRBJ2-5|TRBV15|14
CATSYGQGRETQYF
>TRBJ1-1|TRBV15|14
CATRRGHANTEAFF
>TRBJ2-1|TRBV12-3/TRBV12-4|13
CASMSGGAGEQFF
>TRBJ1-1|TRBV12-3/TRBV12-4|13
CASSFRGNTEAFF
>TRBJ2-7|TRBV28|16
CASSPVRRGLSYEQYF
>TRBJ2-5|TRBV10-1|14
CASSMGDSQETQYF
>TRBJ1-5|TRBV5-1|14
CASSLTSGGQPQHF
>TRBJ2-1|TRBV27|16
CASSPRGSGQRNEQFF
>TRBJ1-5|TRBV11-2|15
CASSLFLGGGQPQHF
>TRBJ2-7|TRBV6-4|13
CASPSASSYEQYF
>TRBJ2-5|TRBV11-3|15
CASSSTGLMQETQYF
>TRBJ1-1|TRBV7-9|14
CASSLVLEGTEAFF
>TRBJ2-2|TRBV9|14
CASSVAGWAGELFF
>TRBJ2-3|TRBV7-8|14
CASSVTSGRDTQYF
>TRBJ2-7|TRBV28|14
CASSLPPSTYEQYF
>TRBJ1-4|TRBV29-1|14
CSVDFGTGGEKLFF
>TRBJ1-2|TRBV28|15
CATCPGGANGYGYTF
>TRBJ1-1|TRBV5-6|14
CASSSLTGGTEAFF
>TRBJ1-1|TRBV6-5|15
CASSYQGLGNTEAFF
>TRBJ2-7|TRBV3-1/TRBV3-2|15
CASSQELAISYEQYF
>TRBJ2-3|TRBV2|14
CASRPGGRTDTQYF
>TRBJ2-7|TRBV5-1|14
CASSLGTGVLEQYF
>TRBJ2-3|TRBV15|14
CAIQRVSYTDTQYF
>TRBJ2-3|TRBV4-1|16
CASSQVSRGGTDTQYF
>TRBJ1-4|TRBV28|14
CASSFGGTNEKLFF
>TRBJ1-2|TRBV5-4|13
CASSLDRVAGYTF
>TRBJ1-6|TRBV6-5|12
CASSQPGESLHF
>TRBJ2-5|TRBV3-1/TRBV3-2|15
CASSHRTSGGETQYF
>TRBJ2-3|TRBV24-1|17
CATSDTGTGVGTDTQYF
>TRBJ2-5|TRBV11-2|16
CASSLGAGSLQETQYF
>TRBJ2-7|TRBV19|15
CASSIPPDFSYEQYF
>TRBJ1-2|TRBV10-1|15
CASRWARVKRGGYTF
>TRBJ2-2|TRBV7-6|17
CASSLRTGTPTAGELFF
>TRBJ1-5|TRBV27|15
CASSLSGGAGQPQHF